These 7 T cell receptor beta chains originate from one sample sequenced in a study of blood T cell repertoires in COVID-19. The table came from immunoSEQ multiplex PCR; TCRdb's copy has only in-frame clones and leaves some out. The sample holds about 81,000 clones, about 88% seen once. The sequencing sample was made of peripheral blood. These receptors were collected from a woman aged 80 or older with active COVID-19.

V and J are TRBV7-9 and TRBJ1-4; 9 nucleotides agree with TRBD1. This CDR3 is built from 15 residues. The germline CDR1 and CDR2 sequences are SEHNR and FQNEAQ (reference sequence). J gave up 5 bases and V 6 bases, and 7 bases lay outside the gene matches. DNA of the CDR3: TGTGCCAGCAGTGCGTCCGGGACAGGGAATGAAAAACTGTTTTTT. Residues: CASSASGTGNEKLFF.

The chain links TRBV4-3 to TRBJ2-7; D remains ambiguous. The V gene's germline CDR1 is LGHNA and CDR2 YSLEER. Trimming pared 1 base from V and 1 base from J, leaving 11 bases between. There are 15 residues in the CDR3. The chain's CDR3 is CASSQVQASSYEQYF. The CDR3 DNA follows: TGCGCCAGCAGCCAAGTGCAGGCCTCTTCCTACGAGCAGTACTTC.

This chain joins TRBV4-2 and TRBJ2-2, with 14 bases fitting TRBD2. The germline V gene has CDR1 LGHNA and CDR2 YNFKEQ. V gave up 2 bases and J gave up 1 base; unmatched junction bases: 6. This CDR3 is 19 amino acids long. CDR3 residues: CASSQLGTSGRRNTGELFF. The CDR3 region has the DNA TGTGCCAGCAGCCAATTAGGGACTAGCGGGAGAAGGAACACCGGGGAGCTGTTTTTT.

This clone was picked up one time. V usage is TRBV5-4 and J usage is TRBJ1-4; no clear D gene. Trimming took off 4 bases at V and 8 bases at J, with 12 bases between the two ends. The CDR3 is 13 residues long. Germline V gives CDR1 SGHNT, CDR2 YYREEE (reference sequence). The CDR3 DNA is TGTGCCAGCAGCACCGAACGGGTAGAAAAACTGTTTTTT. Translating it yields CASSTERVEKLFF. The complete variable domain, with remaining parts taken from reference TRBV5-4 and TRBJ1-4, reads ETGVTQSPTHLIKTRGQQVTLRCSSQSGHNTVSWYQQALGQGPQFIFQYYREEENGRGNFPPRFSGLQFPNYSSELNVNALELDDSALYLCASSTERVEKLFFGSGTQLSVL.

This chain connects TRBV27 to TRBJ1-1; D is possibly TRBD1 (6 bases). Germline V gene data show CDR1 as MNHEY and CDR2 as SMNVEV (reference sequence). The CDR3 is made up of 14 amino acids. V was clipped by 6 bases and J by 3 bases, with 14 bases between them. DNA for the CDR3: TGTGCCAGCAGGCTCCGTTACAGGGACACTGAAGCTTTCTTT. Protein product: CASRLRYRDTEAFF.

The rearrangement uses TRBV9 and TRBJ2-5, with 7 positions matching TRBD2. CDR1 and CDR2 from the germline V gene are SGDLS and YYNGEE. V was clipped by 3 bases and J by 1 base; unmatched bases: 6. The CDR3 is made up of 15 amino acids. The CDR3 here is CASSESGTTQETQYF. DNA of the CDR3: TGTGCCAGCAGCGAATCTGGGACTACCCAAGAGACCCAGTACTTC.

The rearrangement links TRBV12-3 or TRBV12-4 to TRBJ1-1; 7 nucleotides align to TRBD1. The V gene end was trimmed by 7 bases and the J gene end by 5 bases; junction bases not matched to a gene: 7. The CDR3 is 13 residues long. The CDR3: CASNRQGTTEAFF. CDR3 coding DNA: TGTGCCAGCAACCGACAGGGTACGACTGAAGCTTTCTTT.